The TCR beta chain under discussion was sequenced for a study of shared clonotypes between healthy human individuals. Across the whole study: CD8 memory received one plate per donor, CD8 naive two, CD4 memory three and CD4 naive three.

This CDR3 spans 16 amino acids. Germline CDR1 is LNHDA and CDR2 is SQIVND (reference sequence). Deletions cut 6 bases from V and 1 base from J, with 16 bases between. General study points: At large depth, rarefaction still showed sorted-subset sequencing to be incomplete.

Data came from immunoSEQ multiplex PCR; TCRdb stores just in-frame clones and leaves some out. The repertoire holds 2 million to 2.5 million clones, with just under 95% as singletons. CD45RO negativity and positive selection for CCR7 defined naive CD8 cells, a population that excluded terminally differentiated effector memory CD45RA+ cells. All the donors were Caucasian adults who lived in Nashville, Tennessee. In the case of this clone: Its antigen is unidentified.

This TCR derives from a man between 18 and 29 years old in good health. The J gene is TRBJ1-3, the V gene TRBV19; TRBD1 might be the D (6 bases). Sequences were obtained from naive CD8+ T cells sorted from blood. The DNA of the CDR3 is TGTGCCAGTAGCGAATGGGGGGGCTGGTCTGGAAACACCATATATTTT. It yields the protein CASSEWGGWSGNTIYF.